The 31 T cell receptor beta chains reported below all come from one sample, sequenced in a study of blood T cell repertoires in COVID-19. Sequencing used immunoSEQ multiplex PCR; TCRdb keeps in-frame clones, though not all of them. The data show around 270,000 clones, around 89% seen once. Material: peripheral blood. The receptors were gathered from a man aged 25 to 40 with acute or convalescent COVID-19.

The chain employs TRBV4-2 and TRBJ2-1, with D perhaps matching TRBD1 (6 bases). V was cut by 4 bases and J by 7 bases, with 20 bases left in between. Per germline, CDR1 LGHNA and CDR2 YNFKEQ. This CDR3 spans 16 amino acids. The CDR3 DNA sequence: TGTGCCAGCAGCCCCAGACAGGACGGCACAGAAAATGAGCAGTTCTTC. Protein sequence: CASSPRQDGTENEQFF.

The chain carries TRBV30 and TRBJ2-7, with D maybe TRBD2 (5 bases). This CDR3 contains 12 residues. V lost 7 bases and J 7 bases, leaving 17 bases between the germline ends. CDR1 and CDR2 from the germline V gene are GTSNPN and SVGIG (reference sequence). In nucleotides, the CDR3 is TGTGCCTCTCCTGGACTGGGGAAGGAGCAGTACTTC. Translation gives CASPGLGKEQYF.

The rearrangement joins TRBV11-2 to TRBJ2-7; TRBD1 is a possible D gene (6 bases). Germline assignment: CDR1 SGHAT and CDR2 FQNNGV. The CDR3 length is 15 residues. The V end was cut by 3 bases, the J end by 4 bases, with 16 bases between. This chain's CDR3 is CASSFPGHRFYEQYF. CDR3 nucleotides: TGTGCCAGCAGCTTCCCGGGACATAGGTTTTACGAGCAGTACTTC.

The chain uses TRBV7-2 and TRBJ2-5; 7 bases line up with TRBD2. The J segment lost 5 bases and the V segment lost 3 bases, leaving 3 bases of the junction unmatched. The CDR3 spans 13 residues. CDR1 and CDR2 (germline): SGHTA, FQGNSA. The CDR3 DNA follows: TGTGCCAGCAGCTTCGGGGGGAGGGAGACCCAGTACTTC. Residues: CASSFGGRETQYF.

The chain uses TRBV5-1 and TRBJ1-4, with 11 positions matching TRBD1. The CDR3 is 15 residues long. Germline loops: CDR1 SGHRS, CDR2 YFSETQ. Unmatched junction bases numbered 7, after V lost 4 bases and J lost 8 bases. CDR3 amino acids: CASSPRDRGIEKLFF. The CDR3, as DNA: TGCGCCAGCAGCCCCCGGGACAGGGGGATAGAAAAACTGTTTTTT.

For the CDR3, the DNA is TGCGCCAGCAGCGGCGACACCAAAGAGTCCGCGAATGAAAAACTGTTTTTT. Translated, it gives CASSGDTKESANEKLFF. V is TRBV5-1 and J is TRBJ1-4; unclear D gene. Trimming removed 4 bases at V and 5 bases at J, with 21 bases between. Germline CDR1 SGHRS, CDR2 YFSETQ. The CDR3 consists of 17 residues.

The chain combines TRBV30 with TRBJ1-3; D uncertain. Germline-derived CDR1 and CDR2 are GTSNPN and SVGIG (reference sequence). With 4 bases removed from V and 0 bases from J, the gap between germline ends came to 7 bases. This CDR3 region has 13 residues. CDR3 region: CAWMRPSGNTIYF. The CDR3 DNA sequence: TGTGCCTGGATGAGGCCCTCTGGAAACACCATATATTTT.

The rearrangement joins TRBV21-1 to TRBJ2-5; the DNA was not used to check the table's D call, TRBD1. TRBV21-1 is termed a pseudogene. This CDR3 has 16 amino acids. CDR3 bases: TGTGCCAGCAGCACCTCTCTCACGGACAGTCAAGAGACCCAGTACTTC. This translates into CASSTSLTDSQETQYF.

V and J are TRBV28 and TRBJ1-1; TRBD1 matches at 7 bases. There are 15 residues in the CDR3. From germline, CDR1 is MDHEN and CDR2 SYDVKM. Trimming cost V 3 bases and J 5 bases; bases outside gene matches: 9. CDR3 loop: CASSFSPSGGTEAFF. DNA for the CDR3: TGTGCCAGCAGTTTCTCACCCTCAGGGGGAACTGAAGCTTTCTTT.

This chain joins TRBV7-3 and TRBJ2-1, with 7 positions matching TRBD2. Germline CDR1 is SGHTA and CDR2 is FQGTGA. The CDR3 length is 15 residues. With V trimmed by 0 bases and J by 3 bases, 2 bases remained unmatched. CDR3 residues: CASSLTGGFYNEQFF. CDR3 DNA: TGTGCCAGCAGCTTAACGGGGGGGTTCTACAATGAGCAGTTCTTC.

The chain links TRBV6-5 to TRBJ1-1; D not resolved. Germline V gives CDR1 MNHEY, CDR2 SVGAGI. Between the trimmed V and J ends, which lost 7 bases and 6 bases, there was a span of 21 bases. This CDR3 region has 15 residues. The DNA for the CDR3 is TGTGCCAGCAAAAGTAATTCAGGTTTGGTCGCTGAAGCTTTCTTT. Translation: CASKSNSGLVAEAFF.

The CDR3 DNA is TGTGCCAGCAGTTACGAGGTCCGGTACTACACCATATATTTT. It codes for CASSYEVRYYTIYF. The V gene is TRBV6-6, the J gene TRBJ1-3; D not certain. The CDR3 runs to 14 residues. Germline lookup yields CDR1 MNHNY and CDR2 SVGAGI (reference sequence). The V and J ends lost 2 bases and 8 bases respectively, with 13 bases between them.

J is TRBJ1-2 and V is TRBV6-5, with D possibly matching TRBD1 (6 bases). Germline CDR1 MNHEY, CDR2 SVGAGI. Trimming removed 8 bases from V and 3 bases from J, with 13 bases in between. The CDR3 totals 13 residues. The CDR3 nucleotides read TGTGCCAGCTCGCGGACAGCTTACTATGGCTACACCTTC. Amino acids: CASSRTAYYGYTF.

This clone was counted once. This sequence joins TRBV3-1 (or the pseudogene TRBV3-2) and TRBJ2-2; no clear D gene. V was trimmed by 8 bases and J by 5 bases, leaving 6 bases between them. Germline V gene data show CDR1 as LGHDT and CDR2 as YNNKEL (reference sequence). The CDR3 extends over 11 amino acids. The CDR3 DNA reads as TGTGCCAGCCGAGGAACCGGGGAGCTGTTTTTT. Translated, it gives CASRGTGELFF.

The chain couples TRBV30 to TRBJ2-3, with TRBD2 matching over 8 bases. The germline V gene encodes CDR1 GTSNPN and CDR2 SVGIG (reference sequence). With 0 bases clipped from V and 3 bases from J, the junction kept 8 bases outside the gene matches. This CDR3 has 16 amino acids. Here the CDR3 reads CAWSVGTSIGTDTQYF. The CDR3 DNA sequence: TGTGCCTGGAGTGTAGGGACTAGTATCGGGACAGATACGCAGTATTTT.

The V and J genes are TRBV18 and TRBJ2-6; a weak D match, TRBD1 (5 bases). The ends were cut back, 4 bases at V and 2 bases at J, with 9 bases in the middle. The CDR3 runs to 15 residues. Germline-derived CDR1 and CDR2 are KGHSH and LQKENI. CDR3 sequence: CASSRQNTGANVLTF. In nucleotides, the CDR3 is TGTGCCAGCTCACGACAGAACACTGGGGCCAACGTCCTGACTTTC.

The gene calls are TRBV5-5 and TRBJ1-1, with a weak D call TRBD1 (6 bases). V lost 1 base and J 4 bases, leaving 8 bases between the germline ends. The CDR3 totals 13 residues. The germline gives CDR1 SGHKS, CDR2 YYEKEE (reference sequence). CDR3 protein: CASSLIGGTEAFF. The CDR3 region has the DNA TGTGCCAGCAGCTTGATAGGGGGCACTGAAGCTTTCTTT.

The V gene is TRBV12-5, the J gene TRBJ1-6, with D hard to call. The CDR3 extends over 12 amino acids. The ends were cut back, 6 bases at V and 7 bases at J, with 7 bases in the middle. Per the germline V gene, CDR1 is LGHNT and CDR2 is FRNRAP. CDR3 residues: CASGRGNSPLHF. CDR3 sequence (DNA): TGTGCTAGTGGACGGGGAAATTCACCCCTCCACTTT.

This clone was observed a few times. CDR3 sequence: CASSDVFTIIEKLFF. For the CDR3, the DNA is TGTGCCAGCAGTGACGTATTTACAATAATCGAAAAACTGTTTTTT. The chain has TRBV6-1 and TRBJ1-4, with D uncertain. The CDR3 has 15 amino acids. CDR1 is MNHNS and CDR2 is SASEGT in the germline V gene. V dropped 3 bases and J dropped 8 bases, with 16 bases sitting between them.

The rearrangement uses TRBV19 and TRBJ1-1; D unclear. The germline gives CDR1 LNHDA, CDR2 SQIVND (reference sequence). The CDR3 extends over 14 amino acids. Trimming left V 0 bases short and J 6 bases short, with 11 bases between. In DNA, the CDR3 is TGTGCCAGTAGTATAGACCACAACCGGGCTGAAGCTTTCTTT. This encodes CASSIDHNRAEAFF. Full variable domain (remainder filled in from reference TRBV19 and TRBJ1-1): DGGITQSPKYLFRKEGQNVTLSCEQNLNHDAMYWYRQDPGQGLRLIYYSQIVNDFQKGDIAEGYSVSREKKESFPLTVTSAQKNPTAFYLCASSIDHNRAEAFFGQGTRLTVV.

This chain uses TRBV6-5 with TRBJ1-4; D ambiguous. Deletions cut 5 bases from V and 7 bases from J, with 5 bases between. The V gene's germline CDR1 is MNHEY and CDR2 SVGAGI. The CDR3 extends over 11 amino acids. In DNA, the CDR3 is TGTGCCAGCAGTATTAGTGAAAAACTGTTTTTT. This codes for CASSISEKLFF.

The V call is TRBV5-1, the J call TRBJ2-7, with D possibly TRBD1 on 6 matching bases. This CDR3 has 14 residues. V was clipped by 0 bases and J by 2 bases, with 9 bases between them. The germline V gene encodes CDR1 SGHRS and CDR2 YFSETQ. This CDR3 reads CASSLDRATYEQYF. The CDR3 DNA reads as TGCGCCAGCAGCTTGGACAGGGCTACCTACGAGCAGTACTTC. Full variable domain (outside the CDR3, taken from reference TRBV5-1 and TRBJ2-7): KAGVTQTPRYLIKTRGQQVTLSCSPISGHRSVSWYQQTPGQGLQFLFEYFSETQRNKGNFPGRFSGRQFSNSRSEMNVSTLELGDSALYLCASSLDRATYEQYFGPGTRLTVT.

The chain links TRBV2 to TRBJ2-3; maybe TRBD1 (5 bases). The CDR3 has 13 residues. Trimming cost V 7 bases and J 0 bases, with 8 bases left between them. Germline CDR1 is SNHLY and CDR2 is FYNNEI. CDR3 sequence (DNA): TGTGCCAGCATGCGACAGAGCACAGATACGCAGTATTTT. Translation gives CASMRQSTDTQYF.

The chain employs TRBV15 and TRBJ1-5, with 7 bases that match TRBD1. The germline V gene has CDR1 LNHNV and CDR2 YYDKDF (reference sequence). V trimming: 3 bases; J trimming: 2 bases; junction bases outside the gene matches: 7. CDR3 size: 16 residues. The CDR3 DNA reads TGTGCCACCAGCAGGCCTAGACAGGGCGGCAATCAGCCCCAGCATTTT. Amino acids: CATSRPRQGGNQPQHF.

Written as DNA, the CDR3 is TGTGCCAGCAGCCTCGGAGGGACCTATGGCTACACCTTC. Translation gives CASSLGGTYGYTF. This chain uses TRBV6-5 with TRBJ1-2; D perhaps matches TRBD1 (5 bases). Germline CDR1 and CDR2: MNHEY and SVGAGI. CDR3 length: 13 amino acids. V lost 6 bases to trimming and J lost 4 bases, with 12 bases between them.

The rearrangement uses TRBV30 and TRBJ1-4; maybe TRBD1 (6 bases). Trimming shortened V by 2 bases and J by 11 bases, and 15 bases separated the two germline ends. The CDR3 covers 13 residues. The germline CDR1 and CDR2 sequences are GTSNPN and SVGIG (reference sequence). CDR3 loop: CAWSNRDRLKLFF. The CDR3 bases are TGTGCCTGGAGTAACCGCGACAGGCTTAAACTGTTTTTT. The complete variable domain, with remaining parts taken from reference TRBV30 and TRBJ1-4, reads SQTIHQWPATLVQPVGSPLSLECTVEGTSNPNLYWYRQAAGRGLQLLFYSVGIGQISSEVPQNLSASRPQDRQFILSSKKLLLSDSGFYLCAWSNRDRLKLFFGSGTQLSVL.

This clone was detected only once. The rearrangement joins TRBV7-8 to TRBJ2-3; D possibly corresponds to TRBD2 (5 bases). V lost 3 bases and J lost 2, with 15 bases in between. Germline values: CDR1 SGHVS, CDR2 FQNEAQ. The CDR3 runs to 16 residues. The DNA of the CDR3 is TGTGCCAGCAGCTTCCCGCGGGTGGGAGACACAGATACGCAGTATTTT. Translation gives CASSFPRVGDTDTQYF.

V usage is TRBV7-8 and J usage is TRBJ1-2; 7 bases map to TRBD1. The V gene end was trimmed by 0 bases and the J gene end by 0 bases; junction bases not matched to a gene: 7. The length of the CDR3 is 17 residues. Germline V CDR1 and CDR2: SGHVS, FQNEAQ. As DNA, the CDR3 is TGTGCCAGCAGCTTAGCGCGACAGGGAGCAGCTAACTATGGCTACACCTTC. Protein product: CASSLARQGAANYGYTF.

The rearrangement uses TRBV5-1 and TRBJ1-3; TRBD1 matches 8 bases. Germline trimming cut 4 bases from V and 0 bases from J; bases unmatched to any gene: 18. The CDR3 covers 20 residues. Germline V gives CDR1 SGHRS, CDR2 YFSETQ. Here the CDR3 reads CASSVTGTGLIQSSGNTIYF. Here the CDR3 DNA reads TGCGCCAGCAGCGTCACCGGGACAGGTCTTATTCAGAGCTCTGGAAACACCATATATTTT.

J is TRBJ1-2 and V is TRBV11-2; TRBD1 agrees at 10 bases. The CDR3 is 15 residues long. Trimming took 6 bases from V and 5 from J; bases not matched to a gene: 9. Germline assignment: CDR1 SGHAT and CDR2 FQNNGV. The CDR3 coding sequence is TGTGCCAGCAGAAATACCGGGACAGGGGAATATGGCTACACCTTC. Its translation: CASRNTGTGEYGYTF.

The chain recombines TRBV20-1 with TRBJ1-5; no clear D. V gave up 3 bases and J gave up 0 bases, with 15 bases separating them. The germline gives CDR1 DFQATT, CDR2 SNEGSKA (reference sequence). CDR3 size: 16 residues. This CDR3 reads CSASSGNGDSNQPQHF. The CDR3 nucleotides read TGCAGTGCTAGTTCCGGGAACGGGGATAGCAATCAGCCCCAGCATTTT.